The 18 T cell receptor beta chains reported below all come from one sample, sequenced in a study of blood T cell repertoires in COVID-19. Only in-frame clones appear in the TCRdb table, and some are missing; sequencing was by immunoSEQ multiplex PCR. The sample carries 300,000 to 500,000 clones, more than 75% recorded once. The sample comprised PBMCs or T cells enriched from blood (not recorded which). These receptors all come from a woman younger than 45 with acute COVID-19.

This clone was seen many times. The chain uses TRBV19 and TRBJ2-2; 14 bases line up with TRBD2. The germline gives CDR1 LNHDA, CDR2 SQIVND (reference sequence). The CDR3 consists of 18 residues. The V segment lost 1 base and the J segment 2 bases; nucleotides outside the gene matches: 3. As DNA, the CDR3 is TGTGCCAGTAGTATAGCGGGACTAGCGGGGGTCAACACCGGGGAGCTGTTTTTT. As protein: CASSIAGLAGVNTGELFF.

The CDR3 loop is CASSGLASPLGYGYTF. Written as DNA, the CDR3 is TGTGCCAGCAGTGGACTCGCTAGCCCTTTGGGCTATGGCTACACCTTC. This chain joins TRBV6-1 and TRBJ1-2; no clear D. From germline, CDR1 is MNHNS and CDR2 SASEGT. V was trimmed by 4 bases and J by 4 bases, leaving 19 bases between them. The CDR3 is 16 amino acids.

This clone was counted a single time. The CDR3 here is CATSDRDRVGGTGELFF. CDR3 coding DNA: TGTGCCACCAGTGACCGGGACAGGGTTGGAGGGACCGGGGAGCTGTTTTTT. This chain connects TRBV24-1 to TRBJ2-2; 9 nucleotides line up with TRBD1. The germline V gene has CDR1 KGHDR and CDR2 SFDVKD. CDR3 size: 17 residues. Germline trimming cut 4 bases from V and 5 bases from J; bases unmatched to any gene: 10.

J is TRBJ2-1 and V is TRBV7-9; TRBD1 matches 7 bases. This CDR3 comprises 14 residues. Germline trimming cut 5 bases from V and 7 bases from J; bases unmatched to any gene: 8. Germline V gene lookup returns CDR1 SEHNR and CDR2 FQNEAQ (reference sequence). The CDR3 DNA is TGTGCCAGCAGCCACCGGGACAGAAATAATGAGCAGTTCTTC. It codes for CASSHRDRNNEQFF.

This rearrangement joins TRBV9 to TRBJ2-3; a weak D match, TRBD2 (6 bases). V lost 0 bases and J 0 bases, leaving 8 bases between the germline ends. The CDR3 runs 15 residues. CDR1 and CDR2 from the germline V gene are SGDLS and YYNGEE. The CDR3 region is CASSVVGGSTDTQYF. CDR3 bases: TGTGCCAGCAGCGTAGTGGGGGGAAGCACAGATACGCAGTATTTT.

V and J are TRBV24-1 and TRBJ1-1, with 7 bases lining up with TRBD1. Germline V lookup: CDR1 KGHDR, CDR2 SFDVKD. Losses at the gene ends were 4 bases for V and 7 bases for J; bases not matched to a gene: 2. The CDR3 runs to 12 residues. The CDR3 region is CATSEQGNEAFF. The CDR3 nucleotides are TGTGCCACCAGTGAACAGGGGAATGAAGCTTTCTTT.

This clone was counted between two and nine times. The CDR3 spells CASSSMSLAASGELFF. DNA for the CDR3: TGTGCCAGCAGCTCCATGTCGCTAGCGGCCTCCGGGGAGCTGTTTTTT. This chain joins TRBV5-5 and TRBJ2-2; 7 nucleotides line up with TRBD2. Trimming at V came to 3 bases and at J to 6 bases, leaving 11 bases not matched to a gene. From germline, CDR1 is SGHKS and CDR2 YYEKEE (reference sequence). The CDR3 runs 16 residues.

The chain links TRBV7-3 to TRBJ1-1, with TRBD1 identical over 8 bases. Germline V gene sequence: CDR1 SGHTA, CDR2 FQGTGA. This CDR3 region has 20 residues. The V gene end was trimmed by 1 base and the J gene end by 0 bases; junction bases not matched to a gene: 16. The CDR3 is CASSLIRDRKVREMNTEAFF. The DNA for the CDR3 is TGTGCCAGCAGCTTAATTCGGGACAGGAAGGTTCGGGAAATGAACACTGAAGCTTTCTTT.

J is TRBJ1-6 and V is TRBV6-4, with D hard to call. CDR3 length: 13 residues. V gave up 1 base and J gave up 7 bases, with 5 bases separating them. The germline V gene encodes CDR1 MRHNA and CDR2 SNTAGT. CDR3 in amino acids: CASSDYGNSPLHF. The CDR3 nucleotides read TGTGCCAGCAGTGACTATGGCAATTCACCCCTCCACTTT.

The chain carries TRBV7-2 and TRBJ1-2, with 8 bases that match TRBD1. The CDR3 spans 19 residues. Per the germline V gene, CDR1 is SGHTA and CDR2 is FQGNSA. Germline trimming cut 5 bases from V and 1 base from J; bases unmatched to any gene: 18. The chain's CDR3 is CASSRRMGQARGYNYGYTF. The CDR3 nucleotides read TGTGCCAGCAGCCGCCGGATGGGACAGGCCCGGGGATATAACTATGGCTACACCTTC. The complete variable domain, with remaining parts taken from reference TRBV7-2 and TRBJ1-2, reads GAGVSQSPSNKVTEKGKDVELRCDPISGHTALYWYRQSLGQGLEFLIYFQGNSAPDKSGLPSDRFSAERTGGSVSTLTIQRTQQEDSAVYLCASSRRMGQARGYNYGYTFGSGTRLTVV.

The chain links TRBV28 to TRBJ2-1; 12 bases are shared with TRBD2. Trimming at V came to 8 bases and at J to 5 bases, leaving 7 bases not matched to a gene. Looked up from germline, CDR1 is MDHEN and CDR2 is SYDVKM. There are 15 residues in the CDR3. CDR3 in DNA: TGTGCCAGCTGGGGCCCTAGCGGGGGGGACAATGAGCAGTTCTTC. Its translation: CASWGPSGGDNEQFF.

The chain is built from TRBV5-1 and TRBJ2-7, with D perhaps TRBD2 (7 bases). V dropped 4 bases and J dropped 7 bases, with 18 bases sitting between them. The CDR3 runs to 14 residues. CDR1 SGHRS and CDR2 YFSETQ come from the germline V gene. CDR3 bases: TGCGCCAGCAGCCTGGAGAGGGGGGGCGGAGAGCAGTACTTC. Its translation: CASSLERGGGEQYF.

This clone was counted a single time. The CDR3 loop reads CSVVDSMNTEAFF. The CDR3 nucleotides read TGCAGCGTTGTGGACAGCATGAACACTGAAGCTTTCTTT. V usage is TRBV29-1 and J usage is TRBJ1-1, with a possible D match to TRBD1 (6 bases). V was clipped by 4 bases and J by 0 bases, with 9 bases between them. Germline CDR1 is SQVTM and CDR2 is ANQGSEA. The CDR3 length is 13 residues. Based on the CDR3 plus reference TRBV29-1 and TRBJ1-1, the full variable domain is SAVISQKPSRDICQRGTSLTIQCQVDSQVTMMFWYRQQPGQSLTLIATANQGSEATYESGFVIDKFPISRPNLTFSTLTVSNMSPEDSSIYLCSVVDSMNTEAFFGQGTRLTVV.

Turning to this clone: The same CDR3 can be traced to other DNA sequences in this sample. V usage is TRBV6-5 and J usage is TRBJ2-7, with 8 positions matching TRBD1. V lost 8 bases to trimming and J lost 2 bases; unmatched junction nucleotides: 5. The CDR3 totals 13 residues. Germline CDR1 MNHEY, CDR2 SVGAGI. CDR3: CASSWTGPYEQYF. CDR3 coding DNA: TGTGCCAGCTCCTGGACAGGGCCCTACGAGCAGTACTTC.

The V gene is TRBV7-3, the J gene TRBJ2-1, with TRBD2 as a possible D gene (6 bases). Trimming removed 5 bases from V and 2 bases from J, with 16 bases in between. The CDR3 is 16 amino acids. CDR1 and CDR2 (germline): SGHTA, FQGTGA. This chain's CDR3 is CASSVTGGTTYNEQFF. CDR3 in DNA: TGTGCCAGCAGCGTCACGGGCGGGACGACCTACAATGAGCAGTTCTTC.

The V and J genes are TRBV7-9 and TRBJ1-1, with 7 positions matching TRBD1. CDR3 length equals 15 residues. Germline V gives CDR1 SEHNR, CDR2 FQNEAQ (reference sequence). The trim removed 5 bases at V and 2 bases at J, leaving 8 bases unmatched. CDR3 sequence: CASSLSGQPNTEAFF. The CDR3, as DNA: TGTGCCAGCAGCCTATCGGGACAGCCTAACACTGAAGCTTTCTTT.

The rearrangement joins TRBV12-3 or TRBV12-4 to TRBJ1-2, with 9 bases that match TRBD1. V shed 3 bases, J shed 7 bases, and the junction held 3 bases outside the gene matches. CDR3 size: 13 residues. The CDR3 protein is CASSLDRGFGYTF. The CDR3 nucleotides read TGTGCCAGCAGTTTGGACAGGGGTTTTGGCTACACCTTC.

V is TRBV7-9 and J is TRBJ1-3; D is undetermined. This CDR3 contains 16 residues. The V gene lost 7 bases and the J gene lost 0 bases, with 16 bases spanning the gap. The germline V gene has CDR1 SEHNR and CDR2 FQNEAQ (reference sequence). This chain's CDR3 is CASNYNENLSGNTIYF. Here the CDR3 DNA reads TGTGCCAGCAACTATAATGAGAATCTCTCTGGAAACACCATATATTTT.